The 21 T cell receptor beta chains reported below all come from one sample, sequenced in a study of blood T cell repertoires in COVID-19. The assay was immunoSEQ multiplex PCR, and TCRdb's table has in-frame clones only and misses some. Here the sample spans 350,000 or so clones, 65% to 90% being singletons. The sample comprised PBMCs or T cells enriched from blood (not recorded which). These receptors all stem from a middle-aged woman with acute COVID-19.

This clone was detected once. The chain combines TRBV10-3 with TRBJ2-3, with D unresolved. This CDR3 contains 13 residues. The germline V gene has CDR1 ENHRY and CDR2 SYGVKD. Deletions cut 5 bases from V and 2 bases from J, with 8 bases between. The CDR3 loop is CAISNVVTDTQYF. CDR3 DNA: TGTGCCATCAGTAACGTAGTCACAGATACGCAGTATTTT.

This clone was observed a few times. DNA for the CDR3: TGTGCCAGCAGCTCAGCTCAGCGGAACACTGAAGCTTTCTTT. It codes for CASSSAQRNTEAFF. The genes are TRBV5-4 and TRBJ1-1; D gene uncertain. V lost 3 bases to trimming and J lost 1 base, with 10 bases between them. The CDR3 has 14 amino acids. Germline loops: CDR1 SGHNT, CDR2 YYREEE (reference sequence).

The V gene is TRBV6-5, the J gene TRBJ1-4, with 10 bases fitting TRBD1. V lost 4 bases to trimming and J lost 7 bases; unmatched junction nucleotides: 9. This CDR3 has 16 residues. Germline lookup yields CDR1 MNHEY and CDR2 SVGAGI. The CDR3 is CASSSRTGGWREKLFF. DNA for the CDR3: TGTGCCAGCAGTTCACGGACAGGGGGTTGGCGTGAAAAACTGTTTTTT.

The chain combines TRBV5-1 with TRBJ2-3, with 9 bases that match TRBD1. The CDR3 is 16 residues long. From germline, CDR1 is SGHRS and CDR2 YFSETQ. J gave up 3 bases and V 5 bases, and 10 bases lay outside the gene matches. The chain's CDR3 is CASRSTTGGGTDTQYF. The CDR3 nucleotides read TGCGCCAGCAGGTCTACTACAGGGGGCGGGACAGATACGCAGTATTTT.

This clone was counted once. V usage is TRBV21-1 and J usage is TRBJ1-4; the table names TRBD1, a call not compared with the DNA. TRBV21-1 corresponds to a pseudogene. The CDR3 loop spans 17 amino acids. The CDR3 loop is CASSKPGQGRLNEKLFF. CDR3 in DNA: TGTGCCAGCAGCAAACCGGGACAGGGACGACTTAATGAAAAACTGTTTTTT.

This chain links TRBV23-1 with TRBJ1-2; D remains unclear. TRBV23-1 is an open reading frame whose function is uncertain. Trimming stripped 1 base from V and 1 base from J, with 19 bases between. The CDR3 spans 18 residues. For the CDR3, the DNA is TGCGCCAGCAGTCAATTCCCAAAAATCGGGAAGGTTAACTATGGCTACACCTTC. Amino acids: CASSQFPKIGKVNYGYTF.

The chain employs TRBV7-6 and TRBJ2-6, with 9 bases aligning to TRBD1. With 1 base clipped from V and 0 bases from J, the junction kept 7 bases outside the gene matches. The CDR3 contains 19 residues. CDR1 is SGHVS and CDR2 is FNYEAQ in the germline V gene. This CDR3 is CASSLVGTGIYSGANVLTF. Written as DNA, the CDR3 is TGTGCCAGCAGCTTAGTCGGGACAGGGATATACTCTGGGGCCAACGTCCTGACTTTC. Supplemented by reference TRBV7-6 and TRBJ2-6, the full variable domain reads GAGVSQSPRYKVTKRGQDVALRCDPISGHVSLYWYRQALGQGPEFLTYFNYEAQQDKSGLPNDRFSAERPEGSISTLTIQRTEQRDSAMYRCASSLVGTGIYSGANVLTFGAGSRLTVL.

J is TRBJ1-1 and V is TRBV29-1; no reliable D call. The CDR3 sequence is 13 residues long. CDR1 is SQVTM and CDR2 is ANQGSEA in the germline V gene. V lost 6 bases and J 0 bases, leaving 11 bases between the germline ends. CDR3 in DNA: TGCAGCGTGTCTGAGGAAATGAACACTGAAGCTTTCTTT. Translating it yields CSVSEEMNTEAFF.

The rearrangement uses TRBV10-3 and TRBJ2-3; 9 positions agree with TRBD2. CDR3 length: 15 residues. Germline values: CDR1 ENHRY, CDR2 SYGVKD. Trimming took 6 bases from V and 4 from J; bases not matched to a gene: 8. The CDR3 region has the DNA TGTGCCATCAGGACTAGCGGACTGAAATCAGATACGCAGTATTTT. Its translation is CAIRTSGLKSDTQYF.

The V and J genes are TRBV11-2 and TRBJ2-1; 10 bases are shared with TRBD1. Looked up from germline, CDR1 is SGHAT and CDR2 is FQNNGV. V was pared by 5 bases and J by 8 bases, with 3 bases of the junction left unmatched. The CDR3 runs 13 residues. The CDR3, as DNA: TGTGCCAGCAGCGTAGGGACAGGGGATGAGCAGTTCTTC. This codes for CASSVGTGDEQFF.

This chain joins TRBV25-1 and TRBJ2-1; 11 positions agree with TRBD2. Germline loops: CDR1 MGHDK, CDR2 SYGVNS. The length of the CDR3 is 14 residues. J gave up 16 bases and V 0 bases, and 8 bases lay outside the gene matches. CDR3 region: CASSEYASGGLVFF. CDR3 DNA sequence: TGTGCCAGCAGTGAATACGCTAGCGGGGGGCTCGTATTCTTC.

The chain joins TRBV7-6 to TRBJ2-1, with TRBD2 as a possible D gene (6 bases). This CDR3 contains 15 residues. Trimming stripped 1 base from V and 7 bases from J, with 14 bases between. CDR1 SGHVS and CDR2 FNYEAQ come from the germline V gene. Written as DNA, the CDR3 is TGTGCCAGCAGCTTAGGGAGGGCGAGCTGGAATGAGCAGTTCTTC. Its protein product is CASSLGRASWNEQFF.

V usage is TRBV11-2 and J usage is TRBJ1-3; TRBD1 is a possible D gene (6 bases). The germline V gene encodes CDR1 SGHAT and CDR2 FQNNGV. CDR3 size: 15 residues. The germline V and J ends were trimmed by 3 bases and 0 bases, with 9 bases remaining between them. CDR3 DNA: TGTGCCAGCAGCTTCACAGGGCTCTCTGGAAACACCATATATTTT. Protein sequence: CASSFTGLSGNTIYF. Supplemented by reference TRBV11-2 and TRBJ1-3, the full variable domain reads EAGVAQSPRYKIIEKRQSVAFWCNPISGHATLYWYQQILGQGPKLLIQFQNNGVVDDSQLPKDRFSAERLKGVDSTLKIQPAKLEDSAVYLCASSFTGLSGNTIYFGEGSWLTVV.

This chain uses TRBV25-1 with TRBJ2-7, with 8 bases that match TRBD2. J was trimmed by 0 bases and V by 5 bases; bases with no gene match: 12. This CDR3 has 17 residues. Looked up from germline, CDR1 is MGHDK and CDR2 is SYGVNS. The CDR3 spells CASSRSAGAVPSYEQYF. As DNA, the CDR3 is TGTGCCAGCAGTCGTTCAGCGGGAGCGGTCCCCTCCTACGAGCAGTACTTC.

This clone appeared a few times. This chain connects TRBV4-2 to TRBJ2-1; D not certain. The CDR3 consists of 12 residues. V lost 1 base, J lost 6 bases, and 4 bases lay in between. CDR1 and CDR2 (germline): LGHNA, YNFKEQ. The CDR3 reads CASSQGGNEQFF. CDR3 coding DNA: TGTGCCAGCAGCCAAGGCGGCAATGAGCAGTTCTTC.

V and J are TRBV3-1 (or the pseudogene TRBV3-2) and TRBJ1-3; D might be TRBD1 (6 bases). Trimming cost V 4 bases and J 5 bases, with 15 bases left between them. Germline V gene data show CDR1 as LGHDT and CDR2 as YNNKEL (reference sequence). This CDR3 region has 15 residues. CDR3 region: CASSLSFGGRNTIYF. The DNA of the CDR3 is TGTGCCAGCAGCCTCTCATTTGGGGGCAGAAACACCATATATTTT.

This chain uses TRBV12-3 or TRBV12-4 with TRBJ2-1; a possible D gene is TRBD2 (6 bases). V lost 8 bases and J lost 6, with 14 bases in between. The CDR3 length is 13 residues. CDR3 loop: CASGLHSGNEQFF. For the CDR3, the DNA is TGTGCCAGCGGTCTCCATAGCGGCAATGAGCAGTTCTTC.

This chain links TRBV7-2 with TRBJ1-4, with 10 bases aligning to TRBD1. This CDR3 region has 15 residues. Germline V gene lookup returns CDR1 SGHTA and CDR2 FQGNSA. V lost 5 bases to trimming and J lost 6 bases; unmatched junction nucleotides: 6. The CDR3 sequence is CASSPGQGRYEKLFF. Written as DNA, the CDR3 is TGTGCCAGCAGCCCGGGACAGGGGCGGTATGAAAAACTGTTTTTT.

The J gene is TRBJ2-1, the V gene TRBV3-1 (or the pseudogene TRBV3-2); 12 bases map to TRBD2. Trimming cost V 5 bases and J 8 bases; bases outside gene matches: 7. The CDR3 consists of 15 residues. The germline V gene encodes CDR1 LGHDT and CDR2 YNNKEL (reference sequence). The CDR3 DNA reads TGTGCCAGCAGCGGGGGACTAGCGGGCGTCTATGAGCAGTTCTTC. This codes for CASSGGLAGVYEQFF.

This rearrangement joins TRBV2 to TRBJ2-7, with TRBD1 matching over 10 bases. The CDR3 is 16 residues long. The V gene's germline CDR1 is SNHLY and CDR2 FYNNEI. With 6 bases clipped from V and 2 bases from J, the junction kept 10 bases outside the gene matches. CDR3 protein: CASSHALGQGAYEQYF. In DNA, the CDR3 is TGTGCCAGCAGCCACGCTCTAGGACAGGGGGCCTACGAGCAGTACTTC.

This clone was picked up one time. This chain links TRBV27 with TRBJ2-5; 7 bases are shared with TRBD2. With 3 bases clipped from V and 0 bases from J, the junction kept 10 bases outside the gene matches. The CDR3 totals 17 residues. Germline values: CDR1 MNHEY, CDR2 SMNVEV (reference sequence). The CDR3 DNA sequence: TGTGCCAGCAGTTTGAGGGCTAGCGGACTTTACCAAGAGACCCAGTACTTC. Translated, it gives CASSLRASGLYQETQYF.